These 3 T cell receptor beta chains were sequenced from one sample in a study of CD8+ T cells in alopecia areata (dated by TCRdb to about 2018). The method behind the library was the immunoSEQ multiplex PCR assay. To provide template for TCR sequencing, every sample had RNA extracted and reverse transcribed into cDNA. The clones in this table, taken by TCRdb from immuneACCESS, are in-frame only. Not every clone is retained; where verified, under half of the shortfall comes from an unresolved V gene, and the cause of the rest is unknown. This sample has 150,000 to 200,000 clones in its table, and over 50% of those were observed once. The ten largest clones represent over 12% of the sample. The sample's time point, from its label and the paper: baseline before oral tofacitinib. Sequencing was performed on CD4+ T cells sorted from blood, taken at week 0. These receptors were taken from a human donor with alopecia areata.

This clone was counted only a few times. The J gene is TRBJ2-3, the V gene TRBV5-6; either TRBD1 or TRBD2 may fit D (5 bases each). V was trimmed by 4 bases and J by 4 bases, leaving 16 bases between them. Germline CDR1 reads SGHDT; CDR2 reads YYEEEE. The CDR3 is 15 amino acids. CDR3 amino acids: CASSQPSGDADTQYF. CDR3 coding DNA: TGTGCCAGCAGCCAACCGTCCGGGGACGCAGATACGCAGTATTTT.

This chain uses TRBV11-2 with TRBJ1-1, with D possibly matching TRBD1 (6 bases). The V gene lost 4 bases and the J gene lost 11 bases, with 11 bases spanning the gap. The CDR3 runs to 11 residues. CDR1 is SGHAT and CDR2 is FQNNGV in the germline V gene. The CDR3 is CASSSGRGAFF. CDR3 nucleotide sequence: TGTGCCAGCAGCTCAGGGAGGGGGGCTTTCTTT.

The chain uses TRBV30 and TRBJ1-1; D gene uncertain. The CDR3 has 13 residues. Germline V CDR1 and CDR2: GTSNPN, SVGIG (reference sequence). Trimming left V 2 bases short and J 0 bases short, with 7 bases between. CDR3 nucleotides: TGTGCCTGGAGTAATAAACTGAACACTGAAGCTTTCTTT. Amino acid sequence: CAWSNKLNTEAFF.